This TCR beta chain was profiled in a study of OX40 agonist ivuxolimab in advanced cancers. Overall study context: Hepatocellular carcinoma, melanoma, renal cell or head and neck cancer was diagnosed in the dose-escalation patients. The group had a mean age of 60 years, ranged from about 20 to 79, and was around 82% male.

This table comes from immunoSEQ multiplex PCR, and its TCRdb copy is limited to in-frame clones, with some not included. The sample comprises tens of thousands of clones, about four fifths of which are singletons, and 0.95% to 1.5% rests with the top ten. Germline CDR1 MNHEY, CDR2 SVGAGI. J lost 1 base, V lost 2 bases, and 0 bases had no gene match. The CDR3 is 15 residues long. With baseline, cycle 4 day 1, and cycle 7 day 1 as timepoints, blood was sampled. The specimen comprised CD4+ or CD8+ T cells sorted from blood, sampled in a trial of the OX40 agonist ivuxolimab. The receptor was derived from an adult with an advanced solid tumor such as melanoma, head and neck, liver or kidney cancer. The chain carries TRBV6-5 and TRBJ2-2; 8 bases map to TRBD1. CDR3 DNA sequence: TGTGCCAGCAGTTACACAGGGGGGAACACCGGGGAGCTGTTTTTT. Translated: CASSYTGGNTGELFF.